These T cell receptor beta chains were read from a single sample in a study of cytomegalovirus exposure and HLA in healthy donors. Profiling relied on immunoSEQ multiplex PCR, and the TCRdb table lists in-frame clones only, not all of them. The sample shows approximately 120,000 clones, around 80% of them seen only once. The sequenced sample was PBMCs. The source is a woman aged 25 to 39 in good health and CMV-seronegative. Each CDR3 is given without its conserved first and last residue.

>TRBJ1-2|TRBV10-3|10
AISGDFYGYT
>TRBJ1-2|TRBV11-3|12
ASSPRGQPYGYT
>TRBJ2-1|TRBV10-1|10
ASSGGGNEQF
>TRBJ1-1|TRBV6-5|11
ASSGQLNTEAF
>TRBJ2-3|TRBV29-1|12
SVGDRGYTDTQY
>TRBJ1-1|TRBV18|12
ASSPIPGDTEAF
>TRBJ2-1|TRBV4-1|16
ASSQGRGLQSSYNEQF
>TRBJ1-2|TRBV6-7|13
ASSFPGQGNYGYT
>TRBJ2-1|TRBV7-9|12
ASSSQTSRPEQF
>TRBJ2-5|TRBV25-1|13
ASSEALPGWETQY
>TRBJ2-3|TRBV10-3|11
AISSSATDTQY
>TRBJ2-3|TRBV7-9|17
ASSSNSGLAGYKTDTQY
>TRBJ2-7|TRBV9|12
ASSAGGRLNEQY
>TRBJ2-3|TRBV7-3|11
ASSPSVTDTQY
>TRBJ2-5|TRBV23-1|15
ASSHGRLAGEGETQY